This entry lists 10 T cell receptor beta chains sequenced from one sample in a study of T cells after yellow fever vaccination. TCRdb reprocessed the 5' RACE reads with MiXCR, giving one entry per CDR3 protein. This sample yields 120,000 or so distinct CDR3 sequences, of which about 7.8% are seen a single time; 2.5% to 3% belongs to the top ten. The sample here was CD4+ T cells sorted from PBMCs, taken 35 to 50 days after the first yellow fever vaccination. The receptors shown here come from a man younger than 30 who received the YFV17D yellow fever vaccine.

In its sample, this clonotype was seen many times. This chain's CDR3 is CASSRGENGSPLHF. DNA of the CDR3: TGTGCCAGCAGTAGGGGGGAAAACGGTTCACCCCTCCACTTT. V is TRBV9 and J is TRBJ1-6; TRBD1 is a possible D gene (6 bases). The CDR3 is made up of 14 amino acids. Germline V CDR1 and CDR2: SGDLS, YYNGEE. Trimming took off 5 bases at V and 9 bases at J, with 15 bases between the two ends. Complete variable domain (other parts from reference TRBV9 and TRBJ1-6): DSGVTQTPKHLITATGQRVTLRCSPRSGDLSVYWYQQSLDQGLQFLIQYYNGEERAKGNILERFSAQQFPDLHSELNLSSLELGDSALYFCASSRGENGSPLHFGNGTRLTVT.

The chain has TRBV12-3 or TRBV12-4 and TRBJ1-5; D not certain. V was cut by 5 bases and J by 7 bases, with 9 bases left in between. The CDR3 loop spans 12 amino acids. Written as DNA, the CDR3 is TGTGCCAGCAGTCTCGAATTACAGCCCCAGCATTTT. This encodes CASSLELQPQHF.

This clonotype was seen repeatedly, ten times or more. V and J are TRBV18 and TRBJ1-5; D not resolved. V was shortened by 3 bases and J by 1 base, with 16 bases between the two germline ends. The CDR3 length is 17 residues. Germline-derived CDR1 and CDR2 are KGHSH and LQKENI. The CDR3 region is CASSPMDPSDSNQPQHF. CDR3 coding DNA: TGTGCCAGCTCACCTATGGACCCTTCGGACAGCAATCAGCCCCAGCATTTT.

This clonotype was counted ten times or more. The CDR3 DNA follows: TGTGCCAGCCGGGTAGCGGGGAACAATGAGCAGTTCTTC. Its translation is CASRVAGNNEQFF. The genes are TRBV7-2 and TRBJ2-1, with 8 nucleotides matching TRBD2. Germline V gene sequence: CDR1 SGHTA, CDR2 FQGNSA. V shed 8 bases, J shed 5 bases, and the junction held 5 bases outside the gene matches. There are 13 residues in the CDR3.

About this clonotype: This may be a read error: a much more frequent sequence differs by one nucleotide. The chain employs TRBV29-1 and TRBJ1-2; 11 nucleotides align to TRBD1. This CDR3 region has 13 residues. Germline V gene data show CDR1 as SQVTM and CDR2 as ANQGSEA. V lost 8 bases, J lost 8 bases, and 10 bases stayed unmatched. The CDR3 spells CSQTPGQGGGYTF. In nucleotides, the CDR3 is TGCAGCCAAACTCCGGGACAGGGGGGAGGCTACACCTTC.

This clonotype has ten or more counts. This sequence joins TRBV10-3 and TRBJ1-5, with a possible D match to TRBD1 (6 bases). V was cut by 0 bases and J by 6 bases, with 18 bases left in between. This CDR3 is built from 17 residues. Germline V lookup: CDR1 ENHRY, CDR2 SYGVKD. The DNA of the CDR3 is TGTGCCATCAGTGAGTCTGAAGTGGGCAGGGGAGGTCAGCCCCAGCATTTT. It is translated as CAISESEVGRGGQPQHF.

The table lists this clonotype with many counts. The chain recombines TRBV6-5 with TRBJ1-2, with 11 bases that match TRBD1. CDR3 size: 15 residues. The germline CDR1 and CDR2 sequences are MNHEY and SVGAGI. V dropped 8 bases and J dropped 7; count of bases not matched to a gene: 12. Here the CDR3 reads CASGLGQGASGGYTF. The CDR3 DNA follows: TGTGCCAGCGGGCTAGGACAGGGGGCTAGTGGTGGCTACACCTTC.

This clonotype came up many times. The chain employs TRBV6-5 and TRBJ2-3; D call uncertain. The V end lost 4 bases, the J end lost 6 bases, and 17 bases lay between the germline ends. This CDR3 comprises 15 residues. Germline V CDR1 and CDR2: MNHEY, SVGAGI. CDR3 DNA sequence: TGTGCCAGCAGTTGGTCGTTCGGCTCAACGGATACGCAGTATTTT. Protein sequence: CASSWSFGSTDTQYF.

This clonotype was picked up a small number of times. The chain uses TRBV7-3 and TRBJ1-2; D perhaps matches TRBD1 (5 bases). This CDR3 has 15 amino acids. CDR1 and CDR2 from the germline V gene are SGHTA and FQGTGA. Between the trimmed V and J ends, which lost 5 bases and 5 bases, there was a span of 18 bases. This chain's CDR3 is CASSPGRSPNYGYTF. CDR3 coding DNA: TGTGCCAGCAGCCCAGGGCGCAGCCCCAATTATGGCTACACCTTC. Full variable domain (rest looked up from reference TRBV7-3 and TRBJ1-2): GAGVSQTPSNKVTEKGKYVELRCDPISGHTALYWYRQSLGQGPEFLIYFQGTGAADDSGLPNDRFFAVRPEGSVSTLKIQRTERGDSAVYLCASSPGRSPNYGYTFGSGTRLTVV.

The chain is built from TRBV11-2 and TRBJ2-5, with D possibly matching TRBD1 (6 bases). The CDR3 extends over 15 amino acids. Germline CDR1 and CDR2: SGHAT and FQNNGV. V gave up 5 bases and J gave up 3 bases, with 16 bases separating them. CDR3: CASSRQERGKETQYF. As DNA, the CDR3 is TGTGCCAGCAGCCGCCAGGAGAGGGGGAAAGAGACCCAGTACTTC.